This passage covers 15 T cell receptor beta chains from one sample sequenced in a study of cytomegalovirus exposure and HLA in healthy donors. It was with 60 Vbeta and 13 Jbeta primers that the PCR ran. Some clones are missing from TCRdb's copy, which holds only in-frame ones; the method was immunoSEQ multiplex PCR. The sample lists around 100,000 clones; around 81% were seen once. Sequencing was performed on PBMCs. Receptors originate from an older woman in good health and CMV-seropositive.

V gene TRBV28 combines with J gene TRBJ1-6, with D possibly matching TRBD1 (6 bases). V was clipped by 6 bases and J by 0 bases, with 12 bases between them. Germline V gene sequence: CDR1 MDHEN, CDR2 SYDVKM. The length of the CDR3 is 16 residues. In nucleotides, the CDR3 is TGTGCCAGCAGGACCACAGGGAGCTCCTATAATTCACCCCTCCACTTT. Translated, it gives CASRTTGSSYNSPLHF.

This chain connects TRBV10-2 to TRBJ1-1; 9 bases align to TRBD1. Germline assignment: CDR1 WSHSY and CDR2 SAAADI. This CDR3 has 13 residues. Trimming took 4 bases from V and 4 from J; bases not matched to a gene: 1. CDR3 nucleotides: TGCGCCAGCAGTGGGACAGGGGTCACTGAAGCTTTCTTT. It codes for CASSGTGVTEAFF.

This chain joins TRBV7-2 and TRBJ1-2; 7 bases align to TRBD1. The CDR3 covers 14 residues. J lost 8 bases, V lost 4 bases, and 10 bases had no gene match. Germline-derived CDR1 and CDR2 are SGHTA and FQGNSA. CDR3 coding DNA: TGTGCCAGCAGCTCCGGGACAGTGGTTGGAGGCTACACCTTC. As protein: CASSSGTVVGGYTF.

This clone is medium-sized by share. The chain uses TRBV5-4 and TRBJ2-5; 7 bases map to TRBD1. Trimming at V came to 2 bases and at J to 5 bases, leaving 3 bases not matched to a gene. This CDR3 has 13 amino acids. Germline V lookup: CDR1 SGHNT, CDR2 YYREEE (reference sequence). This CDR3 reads CASSLQGPETQYF. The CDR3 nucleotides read TGTGCCAGCAGCTTACAGGGGCCGGAGACCCAGTACTTC.

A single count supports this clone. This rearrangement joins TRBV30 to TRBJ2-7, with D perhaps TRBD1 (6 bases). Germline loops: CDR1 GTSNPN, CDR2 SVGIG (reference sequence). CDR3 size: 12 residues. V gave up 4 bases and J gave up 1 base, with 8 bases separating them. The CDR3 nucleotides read TGTGCCTGGACCGGACAGTCCTACGAGCAGTACTTC. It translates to CAWTGQSYEQYF.

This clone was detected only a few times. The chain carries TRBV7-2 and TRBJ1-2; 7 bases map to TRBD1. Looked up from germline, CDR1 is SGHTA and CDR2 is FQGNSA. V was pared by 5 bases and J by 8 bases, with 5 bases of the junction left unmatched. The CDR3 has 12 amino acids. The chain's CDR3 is CASSPGQTGYTF. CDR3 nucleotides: TGTGCCAGCAGCCCGGGACAGACCGGCTACACCTTC.

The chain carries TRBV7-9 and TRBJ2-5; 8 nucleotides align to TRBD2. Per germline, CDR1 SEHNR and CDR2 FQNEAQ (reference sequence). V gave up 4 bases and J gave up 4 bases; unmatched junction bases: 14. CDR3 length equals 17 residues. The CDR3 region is CASSYSVGSGSGETQYF. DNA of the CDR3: TGTGCCAGCAGCTACTCCGTGGGAAGCGGGAGTGGAGAGACCCAGTACTTC.

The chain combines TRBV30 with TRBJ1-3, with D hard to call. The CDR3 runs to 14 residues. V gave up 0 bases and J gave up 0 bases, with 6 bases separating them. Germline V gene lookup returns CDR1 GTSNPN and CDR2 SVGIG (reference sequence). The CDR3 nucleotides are TGTGCCTGGAGTGTACTAGGCTCTGGAAACACCATATATTTT. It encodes CAWSVLGSGNTIYF.

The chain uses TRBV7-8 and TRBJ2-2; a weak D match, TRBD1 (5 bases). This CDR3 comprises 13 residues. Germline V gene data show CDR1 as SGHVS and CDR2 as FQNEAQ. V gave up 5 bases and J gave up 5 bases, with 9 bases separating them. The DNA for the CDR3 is TGTGCCAGCAGCGGTCGACAGACCGGGGAGCTGTTTTTT. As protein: CASSGRQTGELFF.

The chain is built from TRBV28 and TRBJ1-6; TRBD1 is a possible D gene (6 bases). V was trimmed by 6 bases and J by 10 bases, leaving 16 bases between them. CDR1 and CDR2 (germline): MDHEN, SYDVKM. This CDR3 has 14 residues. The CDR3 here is CASRAGVRESPLHF. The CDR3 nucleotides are TGTGCCAGCAGAGCAGGGGTTAGGGAGTCACCCCTCCACTTT.

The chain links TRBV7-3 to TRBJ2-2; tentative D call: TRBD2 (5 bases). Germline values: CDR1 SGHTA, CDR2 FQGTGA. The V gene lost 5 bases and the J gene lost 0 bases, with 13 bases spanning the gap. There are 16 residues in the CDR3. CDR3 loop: CASSREGLPNTGELFF. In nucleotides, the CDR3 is TGTGCCAGCAGCCGGGAAGGGCTTCCGAACACCGGGGAGCTGTTTTTT.

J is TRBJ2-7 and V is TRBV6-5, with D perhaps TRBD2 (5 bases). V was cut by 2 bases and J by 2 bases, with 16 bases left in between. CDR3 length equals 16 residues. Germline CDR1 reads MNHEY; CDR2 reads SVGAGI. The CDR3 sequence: CASSYLRGQAPYEQYF. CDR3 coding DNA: TGTGCCAGCAGTTACCTCCGGGGTCAAGCTCCCTACGAGCAGTACTTC.

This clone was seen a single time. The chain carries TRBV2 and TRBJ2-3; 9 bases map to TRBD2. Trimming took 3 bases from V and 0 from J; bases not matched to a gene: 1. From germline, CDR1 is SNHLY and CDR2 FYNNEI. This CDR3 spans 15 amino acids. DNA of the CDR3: TGTGCCAGCAGTGATAGCGGGAGAAGCACAGATACGCAGTATTTT. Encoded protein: CASSDSGRSTDTQYF.

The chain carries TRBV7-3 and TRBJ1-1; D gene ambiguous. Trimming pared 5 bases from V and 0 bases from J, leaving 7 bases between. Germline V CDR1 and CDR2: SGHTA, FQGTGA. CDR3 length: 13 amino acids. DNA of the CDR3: TGTGCCAGCAGCCCTGGGCTGAACACTGAAGCTTTCTTT. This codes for CASSPGLNTEAFF.

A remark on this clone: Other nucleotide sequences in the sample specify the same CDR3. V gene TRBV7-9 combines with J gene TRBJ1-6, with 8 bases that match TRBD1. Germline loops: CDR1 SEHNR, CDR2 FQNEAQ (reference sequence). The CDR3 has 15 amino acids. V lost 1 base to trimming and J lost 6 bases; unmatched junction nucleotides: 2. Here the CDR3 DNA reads TGTGCCAGCAGCTTAGGGACAGGGAGTAATTCACCCCTCCACTTT. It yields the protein CASSLGTGSNSPLHF.